This entry lists 22 T cell receptor beta chains sequenced from one sample in a study of blood T cell repertoires in COVID-19. Here immunoSEQ multiplex PCR was the method, and the copy in TCRdb shows in-frame clones only, minus some. The data show about 70,000 clones, about 88% seen once. Sequenced sample: peripheral blood. The receptors were gathered from a man between 65 and 85 years old with active COVID-19.

The chain uses TRBV3-1 (or the pseudogene TRBV3-2) and TRBJ1-6, with D perhaps matching TRBD1 (5 bases). CDR1 and CDR2 (germline): LGHDT, YNNKEL (reference sequence). The CDR3 extends over 14 amino acids. The V end lost 7 bases, the J end lost 10 bases, and 17 bases lay between the germline ends. CDR3 bases: TGTGCCAGCACCTTGGGGGGAGGGTCCTCACCCCTCCACTTT. Protein sequence: CASTLGGGSSPLHF.

This chain links TRBV6-6 with TRBJ2-3; 9 bases map to TRBD2. CDR3 length equals 14 residues. The germline gives CDR1 MNHNY, CDR2 SVGAGI (reference sequence). V gave up 4 bases and J gave up 5 bases; unmatched junction bases: 4. The CDR3 DNA reads as TGTGCCAGCAGTTGGGGCGGGGGGGGAGATACGCAGTATTTT. It is translated as CASSWGGGGDTQYF.

The rearrangement joins TRBV7-9 to TRBJ1-3; TRBD1 might be the D (6 bases). This CDR3 contains 16 residues. Trimming took off 1 base at V and 1 base at J, with 11 bases between the two ends. Germline CDR1 is SEHNR and CDR2 is FQNEAQ (reference sequence). DNA for the CDR3: TGTGCCAGCAGCTTAGGGGCAGGGGCGTCTGGAAACACCATATATTTT. The encoded protein is CASSLGAGASGNTIYF.

This clone was seen a handful of times. This CDR3 reads CAWSGIPGAYEQYF. The CDR3 nucleotides read TGTGCCTGGAGTGGGATCCCGGGGGCCTACGAGCAGTACTTC. This chain joins TRBV30 and TRBJ2-7; D might be TRBD2 (6 bases). Germline V gene sequence: CDR1 GTSNPN, CDR2 SVGIG (reference sequence). The CDR3 extends over 14 amino acids. V was trimmed by 1 base and J by 2 bases, leaving 12 bases between them.

The chain carries TRBV9 and TRBJ2-7, with 12 bases fitting TRBD2. Trimming cost V 0 bases and J 1 base; bases outside gene matches: 2. The CDR3 extends over 16 amino acids. In germline, CDR1 is SGDLS, CDR2 YYNGEE. DNA for the CDR3: TGTGCCAGCAGCGTAGCTCTAGCGGGAGGGTCCTACGAGCAGTACTTC. This gives the protein CASSVALAGGSYEQYF.

The chain couples TRBV29-1 to TRBJ2-5; weak D call: TRBD2 (6 bases). Germline lookup yields CDR1 SQVTM and CDR2 ANQGSEA. This CDR3 has 12 amino acids. The V end lost 1 base, the J end lost 7 bases, and 10 bases lay between the germline ends. CDR3 sequence (DNA): TGCAGCGTTGAAGCAGGGCGGGGGACCCAGTACTTC. Its protein product is CSVEAGRGTQYF.

The chain links TRBV19 to TRBJ1-1; 10 nucleotides match TRBD1. This CDR3 region has 16 residues. The trim removed 5 bases at V and 6 bases at J, leaving 12 bases unmatched. CDR1 is LNHDA and CDR2 is SQIVND in the germline V gene (reference sequence). The CDR3 sequence is CASSPPPGQGGSEAFF. Here the CDR3 DNA reads TGTGCCAGTAGTCCCCCCCCCGGACAGGGGGGGTCTGAAGCTTTCTTT.

The chain combines TRBV7-9 with TRBJ2-3, with a tentative D call TRBD1 (5 bases). Germline CDR1 and CDR2: SEHNR and FQNEAQ (reference sequence). The V and J ends lost 5 bases and 8 bases respectively, with 20 bases between them. The CDR3 length is 15 residues. DNA for the CDR3: TGTGCCAGCAGCCCGCGGACCCTCAGGGTCGGTACGCAGTATTTT. It codes for CASSPRTLRVGTQYF. The full variable domain, in which reference TRBV7-9 and TRBJ2-3 provide the parts outside the CDR3, is DTGVSQNPRHKITKRGQNVTFRCDPISEHNRLYWYRQTLGQGPEFLTYFQNEAQLEKSRLLSDRFSAERPKGSFSTLEIQRTEQGDSAMYLCASSPRTLRVGTQYFGPGTRLTVL.

V gene TRBV10-3 combines with J gene TRBJ2-7; tentative D call: TRBD1 (5 bases). Germline values: CDR1 ENHRY, CDR2 SYGVKD. The CDR3 length is 14 residues. With 10 bases removed from V and 0 bases from J, the gap between germline ends came to 16 bases. The CDR3 loop is CATTGAPGSYEQYF. The CDR3 bases are TGTGCCACCACAGGTGCCCCCGGCTCCTACGAGCAGTACTTC.

This chain connects TRBV5-1 to TRBJ1-6, with unresolved D. V lost 2 bases, J lost 4 bases, and 7 bases lay in between. This CDR3 contains 14 residues. Germline CDR1 is SGHRS and CDR2 is YFSETQ. CDR3 coding DNA: TGCGCCAGCAGCTTCGGAGATTATAATTCACCCCTCCACTTT. It codes for CASSFGDYNSPLHF.

V and J are TRBV18 and TRBJ1-6, with TRBD1 matching 9 bases. Germline V gives CDR1 KGHSH, CDR2 LQKENI. This CDR3 is built from 17 residues. The V segment lost 3 bases and the J segment 4 bases; nucleotides outside the gene matches: 7. CDR3 residues: CASSPGTGNKYNSPLHF. DNA for the CDR3: TGTGCCAGCTCACCCGGGACAGGGAACAAGTATAATTCACCCCTCCACTTT.

The chain links TRBV5-1 to TRBJ1-2; 8 bases are a match to TRBD1. CDR3 length: 16 amino acids. After removal of 1 base from V and 6 bases from J, the junction contained 11 bases not matched to a gene. Germline V CDR1 and CDR2: SGHRS, YFSETQ. The CDR3 reads CASSLLVVGDRHGYTF. In DNA, the CDR3 is TGCGCCAGCAGCTTGCTTGTGGTCGGGGACAGGCATGGCTACACCTTC.

V is TRBV3-1 (or the pseudogene TRBV3-2) and J is TRBJ1-2, with D tentatively TRBD1 (6 bases). The germline V gene has CDR1 LGHDT and CDR2 YNNKEL (reference sequence). The CDR3 is made up of 16 amino acids. Deletions cut 0 bases from V and 3 bases from J, with 14 bases between. CDR3 sequence (DNA): TGTGCCAGCAGCCAAGATCGGGGCAGGGGACACTATGGCTACACCTTC. Its protein product is CASSQDRGRGHYGYTF.

The CDR3 sequence: CASSGGLAGGLGNEQFF. CDR3 nucleotide sequence: TGTGCCAGCAGCGGTGGGCTAGCGGGAGGGCTGGGCAATGAGCAGTTCTTC. The chain couples TRBV5-4 to TRBJ2-1; TRBD2 aligns across 12 bases. This CDR3 has 17 residues. J gave up 6 bases and V 4 bases, and 11 bases lay outside the gene matches. The germline V gene encodes CDR1 SGHNT and CDR2 YYREEE (reference sequence).

This clone was detected only once. The germline gene is not matched at one end of the junction; a read error may be the cause. J is TRBJ2-5 and V is TRBV7-7; 12 nucleotides match TRBD2. Per germline, CDR1 SSHAT and CDR2 FNYEAQ (reference sequence). This CDR3 comprises 18 residues. CDR3 coding DNA: TGTGCTAGCAGCCCCGGGACTAGCGGGCTCGCCGAGGGAGAGACCCAGTACTTC. Translating gives CASSPGTSGLAEGETQYF.

The chain's CDR3 is CASSLGSTVSYEQYF. CDR3 nucleotide sequence: TGTGCCAGCAGCTTGGGTTCGACAGTCTCCTACGAGCAGTACTTC. This sequence joins TRBV5-8 and TRBJ2-7; D is perhaps TRBD1 (5 bases). V gave up 0 bases and J gave up 0 bases, with 10 bases separating them. Germline V gene lookup returns CDR1 SGHTS and CDR2 YDEGEE. CDR3 length equals 15 residues.

The chain combines TRBV25-1 with TRBJ2-7; 8 bases are a match to TRBD1. This CDR3 has 13 amino acids. The trim removed 7 bases at V and 3 bases at J, leaving 5 bases unmatched. Germline CDR1 and CDR2: MGHDK and SYGVNS. For the CDR3, the DNA is TGTGCCAGCAATCGCGGGACAGGCTACGAGCAGTACTTC. This translates into CASNRGTGYEQYF.

This clone was counted once. This sequence joins TRBV4-1 and TRBJ2-3; 10 positions agree with TRBD2. Trimming at V came to 4 bases and at J to 6 bases, leaving 10 bases not matched to a gene. Germline assignment: CDR1 MGHRA and CDR2 YSYEKL. The CDR3 totals 16 residues. The DNA for the CDR3 is TGCGCCAGCAGCCCCCTGAGCGGGAGGGCCGTGGATACGCAGTATTTT. This codes for CASSPLSGRAVDTQYF.

The rearrangement links TRBV11-3 to TRBJ2-7; the D gene is possibly TRBD2 (7 bases). The germline V gene encodes CDR1 SGHNT and CDR2 YENEEA. The CDR3 is made up of 16 amino acids. Trimming removed 1 base from V and 4 bases from J, with 17 bases in between. DNA for the CDR3: TGTGCCAGCAGCTTAGGTGGCAGCGGGACACCATACGAGCAGTACTTC. It translates to CASSLGGSGTPYEQYF.

This chain joins TRBV5-1 and TRBJ2-1; 12 positions match TRBD2. CDR3 length: 16 residues. Trimming cost V 4 bases and J 0 bases; bases outside gene matches: 2. Germline-derived CDR1 and CDR2 are SGHRS and YFSETQ. The CDR3 loop reads CASSPTSGSSYNEQFF. Written as DNA, the CDR3 is TGCGCCAGCAGCCCGACTAGCGGGAGCTCCTACAATGAGCAGTTCTTC.

This clone appeared a single time. The chain carries TRBV5-1 and TRBJ2-1; 14 bases agree with TRBD2. V was pared by 4 bases and J by 10 bases, with 10 bases of the junction left unmatched. Germline loops: CDR1 SGHRS, CDR2 YFSETQ. This CDR3 spans 16 amino acids. The CDR3 loop reads CASSAGTSGSPGEQFF. The CDR3 DNA sequence: TGCGCCAGCAGCGCCGGGACTAGCGGGAGCCCGGGGGAGCAGTTCTTC.

The genes are TRBV27 and TRBJ1-1; D possibly corresponds to TRBD1 (6 bases). This CDR3 has 17 amino acids. With 6 bases removed from V and 0 bases from J, the gap between germline ends came to 20 bases. Germline assignment: CDR1 MNHEY and CDR2 SMNVEV (reference sequence). The CDR3 region has the DNA TGTGCCAGCAGCCCACAGGGCGGGGGGGGATTGAACACTGAAGCTTTCTTT. It encodes CASSPQGGGGLNTEAFF.